The sequence of this TCR beta chain was determined in a study of T cell repertoires in aging, cancer and after chemotherapy. Study-level information: Donors were grouped into six age bands spanning 30 or younger through 70 or older. Repeat sampling of healthy donors over several months to years showed clear clonal overlap.

TCR beta rearrangements were amplified from peripheral blood genomic DNA. Concerning this clonotype: Antigen unknown.

The germline V and J ends were trimmed by 10 bases and 5 bases, with 11 bases remaining between them. This CDR3 has 12 residues. Per germline, CDR1 MDHEN and CDR2 SYDVKM. Overall study results and limits: Healthy donors lost TCR diversity with age mainly through richness, cancer patients through richness and evenness. These repertoire data do not allow conclusions about immunological memory after chemotherapy.

Multiplex touch-down PCR with TRB-A/B primers amplified rearranged V-D-J TRB sequences. A single record per CDR3 protein comes from TCRdb applying MiXCR to the multiplex PCR reads. The sample lists 10,000 to 12,000 distinct CDR3 sequences; roughly a quarter were seen once. The rearrangement uses TRBV28 and TRBJ1-4, with D perhaps TRBD1 (5 bases). This receptor was obtained from a human donor in good health. The sequencing sample was made of blood. The DNA of the CDR3 is TGTGCCACCCGGGACGGCAATGAAAAACTGTTTTTT. The encoded protein is CATRDGNEKLFF.